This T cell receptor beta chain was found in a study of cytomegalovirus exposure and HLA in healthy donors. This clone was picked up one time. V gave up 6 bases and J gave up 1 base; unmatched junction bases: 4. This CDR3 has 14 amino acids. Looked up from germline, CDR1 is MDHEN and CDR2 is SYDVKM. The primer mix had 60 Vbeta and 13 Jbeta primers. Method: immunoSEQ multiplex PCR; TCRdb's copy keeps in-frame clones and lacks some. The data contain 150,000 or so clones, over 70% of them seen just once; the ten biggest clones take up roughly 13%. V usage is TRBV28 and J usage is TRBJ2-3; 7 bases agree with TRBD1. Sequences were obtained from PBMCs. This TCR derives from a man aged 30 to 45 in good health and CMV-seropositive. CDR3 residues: CASSAGGGTDTQYF. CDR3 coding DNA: TGTGCCAGCAGCGCAGGGGGAGGCACAGATACGCAGTATTTT.